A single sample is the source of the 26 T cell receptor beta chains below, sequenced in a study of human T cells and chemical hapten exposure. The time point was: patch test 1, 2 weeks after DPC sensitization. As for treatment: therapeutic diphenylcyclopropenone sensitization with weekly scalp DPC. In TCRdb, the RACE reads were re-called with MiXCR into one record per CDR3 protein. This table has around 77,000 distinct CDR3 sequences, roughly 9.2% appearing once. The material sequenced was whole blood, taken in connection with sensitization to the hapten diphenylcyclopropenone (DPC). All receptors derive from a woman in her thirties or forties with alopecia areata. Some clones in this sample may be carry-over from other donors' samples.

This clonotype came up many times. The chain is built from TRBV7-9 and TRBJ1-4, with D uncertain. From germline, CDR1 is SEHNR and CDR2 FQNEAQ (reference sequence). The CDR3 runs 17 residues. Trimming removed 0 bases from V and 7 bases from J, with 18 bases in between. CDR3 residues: CASSLALMTAGGEKLFF. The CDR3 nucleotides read TGTGCCAGCAGCTTAGCGTTGATGACGGCAGGCGGTGAAAAACTGTTTTTT.

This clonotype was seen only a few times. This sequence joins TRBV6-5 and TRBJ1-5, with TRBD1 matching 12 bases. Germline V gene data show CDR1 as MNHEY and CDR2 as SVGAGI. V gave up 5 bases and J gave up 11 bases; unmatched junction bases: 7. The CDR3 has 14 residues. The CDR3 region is CASSPGTGGEAQHF. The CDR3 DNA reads TGTGCCAGCAGTCCCGGGACAGGGGGCGAGGCCCAGCATTTT.

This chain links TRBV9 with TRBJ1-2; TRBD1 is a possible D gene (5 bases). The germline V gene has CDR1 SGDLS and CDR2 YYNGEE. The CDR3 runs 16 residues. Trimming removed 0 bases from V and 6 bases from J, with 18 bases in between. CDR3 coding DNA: TGTGCCAGCAGCGTAGTGGAGGGGTCTTTCGGCCATGGCTACACCTTC. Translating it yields CASSVVEGSFGHGYTF.

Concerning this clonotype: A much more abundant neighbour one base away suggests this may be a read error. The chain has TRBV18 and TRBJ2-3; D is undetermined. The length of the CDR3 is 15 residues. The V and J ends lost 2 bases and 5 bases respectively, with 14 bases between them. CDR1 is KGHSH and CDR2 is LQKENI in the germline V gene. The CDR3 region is CASSPGLVLRDTQYF. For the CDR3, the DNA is TGTGCCAGCTCACCAGGTCTGGTCCTCAGAGATACGCAGTATTTT.

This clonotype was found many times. This CDR3 is CASRGTGIAFF. The CDR3 DNA is TGTGCCAGCAGGGGAACAGGGATAGCTTTCTTT. V gene TRBV28 combines with J gene TRBJ1-1; D is perhaps TRBD1 (6 bases). Between the trimmed V and J ends, which lost 6 bases and 10 bases, there was a span of 12 bases. CDR3 length equals 11 residues. The V gene's germline CDR1 is MDHEN and CDR2 SYDVKM.

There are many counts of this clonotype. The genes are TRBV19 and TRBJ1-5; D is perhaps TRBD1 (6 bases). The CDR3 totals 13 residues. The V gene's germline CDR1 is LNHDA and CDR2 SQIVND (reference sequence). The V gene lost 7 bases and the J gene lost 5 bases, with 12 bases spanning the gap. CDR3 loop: CASKDSLHQPQHF. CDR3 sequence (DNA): TGTGCCAGTAAGGACAGCCTCCATCAGCCCCAGCATTTT.

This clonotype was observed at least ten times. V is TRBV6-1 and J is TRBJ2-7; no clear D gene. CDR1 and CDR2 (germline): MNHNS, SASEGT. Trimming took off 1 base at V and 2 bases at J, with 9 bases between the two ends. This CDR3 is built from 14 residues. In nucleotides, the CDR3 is TGTGCCAGCAGTGAAGGAGGTGGACCCTACGAGCAGTACTTC. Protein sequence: CASSEGGGPYEQYF.

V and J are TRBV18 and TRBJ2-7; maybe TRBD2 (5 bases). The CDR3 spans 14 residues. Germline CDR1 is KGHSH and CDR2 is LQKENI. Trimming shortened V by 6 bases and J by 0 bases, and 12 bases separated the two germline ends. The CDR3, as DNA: TGTGCCAGCTCTCCCGGGATTAACTCCTACGAGCAGTACTTC. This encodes CASSPGINSYEQYF.

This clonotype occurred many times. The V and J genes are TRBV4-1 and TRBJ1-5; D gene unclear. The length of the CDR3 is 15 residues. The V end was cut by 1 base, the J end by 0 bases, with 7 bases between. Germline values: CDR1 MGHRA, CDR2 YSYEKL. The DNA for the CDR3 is TGCGCCAGCAGCCAAGTGCGGAATAGCAATCAGCCCCAGCATTTT. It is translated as CASSQVRNSNQPQHF.

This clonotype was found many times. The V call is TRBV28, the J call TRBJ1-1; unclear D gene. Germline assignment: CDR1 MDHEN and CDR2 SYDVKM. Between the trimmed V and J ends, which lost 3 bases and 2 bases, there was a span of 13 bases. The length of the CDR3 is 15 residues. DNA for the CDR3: TGTGCCAGCAGTTTCCGTCCGGGGATAAACACTGAAGCTTTCTTT. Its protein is CASSFRPGINTEAFF.

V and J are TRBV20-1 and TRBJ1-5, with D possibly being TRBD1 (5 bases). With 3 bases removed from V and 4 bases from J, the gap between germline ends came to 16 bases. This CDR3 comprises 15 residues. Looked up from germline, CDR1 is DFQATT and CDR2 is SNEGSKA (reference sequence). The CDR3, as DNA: TGCAGTGCTAGGGGGGGACGGACTGGGAATCAGCCCCAGCATTTT. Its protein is CSARGGRTGNQPQHF.

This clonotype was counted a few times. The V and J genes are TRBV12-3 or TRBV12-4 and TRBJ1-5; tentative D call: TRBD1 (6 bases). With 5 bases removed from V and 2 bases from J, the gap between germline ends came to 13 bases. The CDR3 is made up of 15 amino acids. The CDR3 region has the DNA TGTGCCAGCAGTCACAGGGATTTTGGCAATCAGCCCCAGCATTTT. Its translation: CASSHRDFGNQPQHF.

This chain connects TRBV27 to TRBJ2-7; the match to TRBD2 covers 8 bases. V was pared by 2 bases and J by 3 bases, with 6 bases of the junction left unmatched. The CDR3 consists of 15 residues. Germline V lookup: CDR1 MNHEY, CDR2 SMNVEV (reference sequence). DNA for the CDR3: TGTGCCAGCAGTTTAAAAATAGCGGGGCACTACGAGCAGTACTTC. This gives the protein CASSLKIAGHYEQYF.

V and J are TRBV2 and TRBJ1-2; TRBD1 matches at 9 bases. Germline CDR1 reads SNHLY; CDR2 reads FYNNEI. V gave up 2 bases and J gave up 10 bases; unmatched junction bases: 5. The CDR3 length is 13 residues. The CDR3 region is CASSERDRANYTF. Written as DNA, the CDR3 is TGTGCCAGCAGTGAAAGGGACAGGGCCAACTACACCTTC.

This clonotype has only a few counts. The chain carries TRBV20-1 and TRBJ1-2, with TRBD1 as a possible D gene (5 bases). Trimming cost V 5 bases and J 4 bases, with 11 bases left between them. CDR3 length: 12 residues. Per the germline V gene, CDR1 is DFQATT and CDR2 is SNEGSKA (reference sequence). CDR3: CSAVTASYGYTF. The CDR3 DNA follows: TGCAGTGCTGTGACAGCTAGCTATGGCTACACCTTC.

The DNA for the CDR3 is TGTGCCAGCAGTTTCAGGTTTCAAGAGACCCAGTACTTC. Its protein is CASSFRFQETQYF. V gene TRBV12-3 or TRBV12-4 combines with J gene TRBJ2-5; D unclear. V lost 3 bases and J lost 2, with 7 bases in between. The CDR3 has 13 residues.

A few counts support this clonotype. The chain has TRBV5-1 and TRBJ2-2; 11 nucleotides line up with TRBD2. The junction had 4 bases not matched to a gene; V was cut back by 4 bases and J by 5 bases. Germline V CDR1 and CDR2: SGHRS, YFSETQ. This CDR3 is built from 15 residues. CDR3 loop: CASSPTSGITGELFF. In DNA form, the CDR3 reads TGCGCCAGCAGCCCGACTAGCGGGATAACCGGGGAGCTGTTTTTT.

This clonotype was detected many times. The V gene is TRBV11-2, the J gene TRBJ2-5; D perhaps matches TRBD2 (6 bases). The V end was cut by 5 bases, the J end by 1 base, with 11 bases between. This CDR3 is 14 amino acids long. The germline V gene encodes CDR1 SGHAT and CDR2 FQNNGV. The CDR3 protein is CASSRSGLQETQYF. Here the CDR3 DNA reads TGTGCCAGCAGCCGGTCGGGACTCCAAGAGACCCAGTACTTC.

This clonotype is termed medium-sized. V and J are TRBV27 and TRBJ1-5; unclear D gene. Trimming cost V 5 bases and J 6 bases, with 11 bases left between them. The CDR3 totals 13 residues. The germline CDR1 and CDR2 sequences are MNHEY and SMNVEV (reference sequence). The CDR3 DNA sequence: TGTGCCAGCAGTCTGGCCCCCGGTCAGCCCCAGCATTTT. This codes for CASSLAPGQPQHF.

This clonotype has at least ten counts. In nucleotides, the CDR3 is TGTGCCAGCAGCTTAGATGCTGGCAACACTGAAGCTTTCTTT. Its translation is CASSLDAGNTEAFF. This sequence joins TRBV7-9 and TRBJ1-1; D remains ambiguous. The CDR3 totals 14 residues. The germline CDR1 and CDR2 sequences are SEHNR and FQNEAQ (reference sequence). Trimming took 1 base from V and 2 from J, leaving 8 bases between them.

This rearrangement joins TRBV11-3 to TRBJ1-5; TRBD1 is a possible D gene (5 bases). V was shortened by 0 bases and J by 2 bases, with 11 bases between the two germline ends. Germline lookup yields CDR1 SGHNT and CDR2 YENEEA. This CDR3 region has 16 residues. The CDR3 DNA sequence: TGTGCCAGCAGCTTAGATGAGCGACAGTGCAATCAGCCCCAGCATTTT. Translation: CASSLDERQCNQPQHF.

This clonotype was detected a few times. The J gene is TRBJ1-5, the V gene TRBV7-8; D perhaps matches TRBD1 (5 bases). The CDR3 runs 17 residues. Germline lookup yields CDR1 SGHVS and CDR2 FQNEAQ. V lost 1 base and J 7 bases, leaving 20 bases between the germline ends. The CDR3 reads CASSLGAQGSRRQPQHF. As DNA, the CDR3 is TGTGCCAGCAGCTTAGGAGCGCAGGGAAGTCGTCGACAGCCCCAGCATTTT.

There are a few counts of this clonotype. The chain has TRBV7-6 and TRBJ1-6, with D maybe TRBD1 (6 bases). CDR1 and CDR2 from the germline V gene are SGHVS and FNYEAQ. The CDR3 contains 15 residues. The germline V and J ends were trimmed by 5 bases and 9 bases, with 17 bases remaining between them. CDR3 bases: TGTGCCAGCAGCCCGTTACAGGGCGGAGGTTCACCCCTCCACTTT. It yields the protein CASSPLQGGGSPLHF.

The CDR3 DNA sequence: TGTGCCAGCAGCTCGCAGGGGGATCAGCCCCAGCATTTT. It specifies CASSSQGDQPQHF. The V gene is TRBV11-2, the J gene TRBJ1-5, with 7 bases lining up with TRBD1. This CDR3 is 13 amino acids long. V shed 4 bases and J 5 bases; nucleotides not matched to a gene: 2. Germline CDR1 SGHAT, CDR2 FQNNGV.

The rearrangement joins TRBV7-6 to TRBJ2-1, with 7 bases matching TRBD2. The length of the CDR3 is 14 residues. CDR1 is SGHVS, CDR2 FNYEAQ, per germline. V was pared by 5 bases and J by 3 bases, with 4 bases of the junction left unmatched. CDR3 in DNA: TGTGCCAGCAGCGCAGCGGGGAGCTACAATGAGCAGTTCTTC. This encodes CASSAAGSYNEQFF.

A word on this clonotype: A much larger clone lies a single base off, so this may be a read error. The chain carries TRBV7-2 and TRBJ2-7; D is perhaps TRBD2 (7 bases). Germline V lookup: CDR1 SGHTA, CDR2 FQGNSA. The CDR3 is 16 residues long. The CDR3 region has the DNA TGTGCCAGCAGTATGATTGGGGGGGCTCTAACCTACGAGCAGAACTTC. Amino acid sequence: CASSMIGGALTYEQNF.